This entry concerns a single TCR beta chain. Its antigen remains undetermined. No base qualities exist here, and no much larger clone lies one base off it. Each collaborating institution followed its own protocols to collect whole blood in K2EDTA tubes. For TCRbeta analysis, collaborators shipped samples in one of three forms: frozen whole blood, isolated PBMCs, or DNA extracted from either of those sample types. These data originate in a study of blood T cell repertoires in COVID-19 (dated by TCRdb to about 2020). In terms of the full investigation: Samples covering the acute and convalescent phases of COVID-19 were provided by collaborators in the United States, Italy and Spain. Samples were obtained from the ongoing ImmuneRACE study (first 160 participants) and from over 1,000 subjects provided by 6 global collaborators. A freely available public database, intended as a resource for researchers studying the immune response to SARS-CoV-2, is where the repertoires were released. The prospective study material was composed of cDNA or gDNA derived from T cells, B-cell-depleted T cells, or PBMCs. Nearly every sample came with metadata listing a de-identified subject ID, COVID-19 status, age in years and sex. Deeply sampled blood TCRbeta repertoires from subjects exposed to, actively infected with, or recovered from COVID-19 were included in the dataset. Where available, HLA class I and class II types were taken from metadata supplied by the sample provider and were not determined by assay-based typing. What the research found in general, with its limitations: The amount of clinical and demographic metadata varied by source and participant and was provided uncurated.

Trimming takes 0 bases off V and 5 bases off J; junction bases not matched to a gene: 5. Reading from cysteine to phenylalanine, the CDR3 counts 15 amino acids. Only the CDR3 part of the read is kept: 45 bases, read in frame from the first base. The germline V gene supplies CDR1 MNHEY and CDR2 SVGAGI. TCRbeta CDR3 regions were amplified from genomic DNA using the immunoSEQ Assay, a bias-controlled multiplex PCR. For the original study's pipeline: The number of nucleated cells in each sample was estimated from the amplification of reference gene primers within the assay. Sequence reads were collapsed and filtered to measure the absolute abundance of every unique TCRbeta CDR3 rearrangement. For each sample, productive Simpson clonality was calculated by taking the square root of Simpson's diversity index across productive rearrangements. TCRdb provides this immuneACCESS table in a form limited to in-frame rearrangements. Some clones are lacking; in checked studies, under half of them reflect an unresolved V gene, and why the rest are absent is not known. That table gives V, J and clone size, and the DNA gave D and trimming. This sample has about 270,000 clones in its table, and about 89% of those were observed once. Together, the top ten hold around 9% of the sample.

In this chain, TRBV6-5 is recombined with TRBJ2-3, and TRBD2 aligns with 7 junction nucleotides. The sequence came from a man aged 40-49 years with active or convalescent COVID-19. Sequenced material: peripheral blood. The CDR3 protein is CASSYSAGVGDTQYF. The sequence in DNA is TGTGCCAGCAGTTACTCTGCGGGAGTAGGAGATACGCAGTATTTT.